This T cell receptor (beta chain) was captured by sequencing in a study of neurological immune-mediated disorders. In this sample, this clonotype turned up many times. With 10-nucleotide random UMIs, 5'RACE was used to make the cDNA. Each CDR3 protein gets one entry after TCRdb re-called the 5' RACE reads with MiXCR. The repertoire holds more than 13,000 distinct CDR3 sequences, with around 9.3% as singletons. PBMCs stored at -80 C, numbering 2 million, were the origin of the unsorted libraries. This CDR3 contains 13 residues. Germline CDR1 and CDR2: SGHDN and FVKESK. The V end lost 0 bases, the J end lost 5 bases, and 7 bases lay between the germline ends.

The chain links TRBV14 to TRBJ1-2; no clear D gene. This clonotype was obtained from a woman aged 40 to 49 in good health. The sample taken for sequencing was PBMCs. In nucleotides, the CDR3 is TGTGCCAGCAGCCAAGACTTTCGGTATGGCTACACCTTC. Amino acids: CASSQDFRYGYTF.